The source of this TCR beta chain is a study of cytomegalovirus exposure and HLA in healthy donors. For the study at large: There were some 380 genotyped donors. Of these, roughly 86% fell in the genetic ancestry cluster associated with self-reported Caucasian donors.

Concerning this clone: Antigen unknown.

PCR involved 60 Vbeta and 13 Jbeta primers. Assay: immunoSEQ multiplex PCR; the TCRdb copy retains only in-frame clones and omits some. The sample holds about 120,000 clones, 65% to 80% seen once. The ends lost 2 bases at V and 5 bases at J; junction bases unmatched: 2. The germline gives CDR1 KGHSH, CDR2 LQKENI. This CDR3 has 15 amino acids. General observations from the study: Many donors shared some public TCRs, even though most TCR sequences were rare. What was likely a sequencing artifact was a cluster of highly shared sequence variants. The study had only CMV serostatus as immune exposure information.

Material for sequencing was PBMCs. The receptor was derived from a man aged 55 to 70 in good health and CMV-seropositive. This chain connects TRBV18 to TRBJ1-5; TRBD1 matches 11 bases. CDR3 sequence (DNA): TGTGCCAGCTCACCATGGGACAGGGGGGATCAGCCCCAGCATTTT. It yields the protein CASSPWDRGDQPQHF.